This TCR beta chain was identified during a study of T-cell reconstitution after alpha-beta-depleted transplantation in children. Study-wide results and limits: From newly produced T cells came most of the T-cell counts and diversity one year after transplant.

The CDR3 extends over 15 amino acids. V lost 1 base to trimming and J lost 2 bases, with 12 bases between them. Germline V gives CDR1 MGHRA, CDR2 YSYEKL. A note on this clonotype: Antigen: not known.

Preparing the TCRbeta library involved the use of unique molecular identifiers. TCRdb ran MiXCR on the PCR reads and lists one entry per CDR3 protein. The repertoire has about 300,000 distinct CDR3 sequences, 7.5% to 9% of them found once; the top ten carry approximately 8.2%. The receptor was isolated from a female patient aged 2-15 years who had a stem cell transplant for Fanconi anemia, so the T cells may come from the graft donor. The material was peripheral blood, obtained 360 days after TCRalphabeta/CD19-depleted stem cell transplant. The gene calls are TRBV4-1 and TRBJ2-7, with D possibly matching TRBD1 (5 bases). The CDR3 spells CASSQGGHPTYEQYF. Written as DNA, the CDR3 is TGCGCCAGCAGCCAAGGAGGACACCCCACCTACGAGCAGTACTTC.